Below are 16 T cell receptor beta chains sequenced from a single sample in a study of radiotherapy plus CTLA-4 blockade in lung cancer. The assay was immunoSEQ multiplex PCR, and TCRdb's table has in-frame clones only and misses some. The top ten clones hold 9.8% of a sample with 40,000 to 45,000 clones, roughly 75% of them seen once. Sequences were derived from peripheral blood, sampled from a patient treated with radiotherapy plus ipilimumab. These receptors originate from a human donor with non-small cell lung cancer who had stable disease on radiotherapy plus ipilimumab.

The genes are TRBV4-3 and TRBJ2-3; TRBD2 might be the D (7 bases). V gave up 0 bases and J gave up 2 bases, with 12 bases separating them. Germline CDR1 and CDR2: LGHNA and YSLEER. CDR3 size: 16 residues. The CDR3 reads CASSQDLGGATDTQYF. CDR3 bases: TGCGCCAGCAGCCAAGATCTGGGGGGGGCCACAGATACGCAGTATTTT.

The gene calls are TRBV6-5 and TRBJ1-2, with TRBD1 matching 8 bases. The germline V gene has CDR1 MNHEY and CDR2 SVGAGI. The CDR3 runs 13 residues. J was trimmed by 8 bases and V by 6 bases; bases with no gene match: 8. The DNA for the CDR3 is TGTGCCAGCAGACAACAGGGGGTGGGCGGCTACACCTTC. It encodes CASRQQGVGGYTF.

This clone has only a few counts. This chain connects TRBV19 to TRBJ1-1; TRBD1 matches at 7 bases. The trim removed 9 bases at V and 0 bases at J, leaving 10 bases unmatched. The CDR3 is 15 residues long. In germline, CDR1 is LNHDA, CDR2 SQIVND (reference sequence). The DNA for the CDR3 is TGTGCCAGCCACGTGGGACAGCTCATGAACACTGAAGCTTTCTTT. Translating gives CASHVGQLMNTEAFF.

This rearrangement joins TRBV11-2 to TRBJ1-6; D is perhaps TRBD1 (5 bases). Trimming stripped 1 base from V and 7 bases from J, with 14 bases between. The CDR3 is 16 residues long. Germline CDR1 reads SGHAT; CDR2 reads FQNNGV. CDR3 DNA: TGTGCCAGCAGCTTAGTCGGGCAGGGTACGAATTCACCCCTCCACTTT. Translation gives CASSLVGQGTNSPLHF.

The chain employs TRBV5-4 and TRBJ2-3, with 8 bases aligning to TRBD2. Germline trimming cut 0 bases from V and 3 bases from J; bases unmatched to any gene: 6. Germline V gene data show CDR1 as SGHNT and CDR2 as YYREEE (reference sequence). This CDR3 has 16 amino acids. The CDR3 region has the DNA TGTGCCAGCAGCTTGGTCGGGGGCGGGGGGACAGATACGCAGTATTTT. It specifies CASSLVGGGGTDTQYF.

V usage is TRBV6-1 and J usage is TRBJ1-1; weak D call: TRBD1 (5 bases). Germline CDR1 reads MNHNS; CDR2 reads SASEGT. V was clipped by 5 bases and J by 7 bases, with 20 bases between them. This CDR3 is built from 15 residues. In nucleotides, the CDR3 is TGTGCCAGCAGTATGTCCGGTTTGGGGGACTATGAAGCTTTCTTT. This sequence encodes CASSMSGLGDYEAFF.

V gene TRBV30 combines with J gene TRBJ1-1; 8 positions match TRBD1. The CDR3 extends over 15 amino acids. Trimming removed 2 bases from V and 2 bases from J; junction bases left unmatched: 7. From germline, CDR1 is GTSNPN and CDR2 SVGIG (reference sequence). The CDR3 nucleotides are TGTGCCTGGAGTCCAACCGGGACAGGTAACACTGAAGCTTTCTTT. Translation gives CAWSPTGTGNTEAFF.

The sample holds a few counts of this clone. V usage is TRBV4-1 and J usage is TRBJ2-3; D perhaps matches TRBD2 (5 bases). Germline assignment: CDR1 MGHRA and CDR2 YSYEKL. The CDR3 runs 16 residues. V was pared by 6 bases and J by 2 bases, with 18 bases between. The CDR3: CASSQSEAVTTDTQYF. CDR3 in DNA: TGCGCCAGCAGTCAATCAGAAGCGGTGACCACAGATACGCAGTATTTT.

V usage is TRBV5-4 and J usage is TRBJ2-1; TRBD1 is a possible D gene (6 bases). Germline lookup yields CDR1 SGHNT and CDR2 YYREEE (reference sequence). The CDR3 has 16 residues. The V gene lost 3 bases and the J gene lost 0 bases, with 13 bases spanning the gap. As DNA, the CDR3 is TGTGCCAGCAGCTGGGGGCTGGGAAGCTCCTACAATGAGCAGTTCTTC. Its translation: CASSWGLGSSYNEQFF. The whole variable domain, filled in from reference TRBV5-4 and TRBJ2-1, reads ETGVTQSPTHLIKTRGQQVTLRCSSQSGHNTVSWYQQALGQGPQFIFQYYREEENGRGNFPPRFSGLQFPNYSSELNVNALELDDSALYLCASSWGLGSSYNEQFFGPGTRLTVL.

This clone appeared many times. CDR3 amino acids: CASSSQYGGTNTGELFF. The CDR3 region has the DNA TGTGCCAGCAGCTCACAATACGGGGGTACGAACACCGGGGAGCTGTTTTTT. The chain recombines TRBV5-4 with TRBJ2-2, with a tentative D call TRBD2 (6 bases). Germline lookup yields CDR1 SGHNT and CDR2 YYREEE (reference sequence). The CDR3 length is 17 residues. Trimming removed 3 bases at V and 0 bases at J, with 15 bases between.

The CDR3 loop reads CASSERQGTYEQYF. Here the CDR3 DNA reads TGCGCCAGCAGTGAGAGACAGGGCACCTACGAGCAGTACTTC. This rearrangement joins TRBV5-1 to TRBJ2-7; 7 positions match TRBD1. Trimming took 5 bases from V and 2 from J; bases not matched to a gene: 7. The CDR3 contains 14 residues. Germline CDR1 SGHRS, CDR2 YFSETQ.

This clone was recorded a few times. The same CDR3 also results from other DNA sequences found in this sample. The CDR3: CASRGQPYGYTF. CDR3 nucleotide sequence: TGTGCCAGCAGAGGACAGCCCTATGGCTACACCTTC. V and J are TRBV25-1 and TRBJ1-2, with TRBD1 as a possible D gene (6 bases). Trimming left V 6 bases short and J 4 bases short, with 9 bases between. This CDR3 contains 12 residues. The germline gives CDR1 MGHDK, CDR2 SYGVNS.

The gene calls are TRBV7-2 and TRBJ2-5; 7 bases are a match to TRBD2. The CDR3 is 13 residues long. V lost 5 bases and J lost 5; bases outside the gene matches: 5. Germline CDR1 SGHTA, CDR2 FQGNSA. CDR3 residues: CASSKGLTETQYF. CDR3 nucleotides: TGTGCCAGCAGCAAGGGACTAACCGAGACCCAGTACTTC. The entire variable domain, with the rest obtained from reference TRBV7-2 and TRBJ2-5, is as follows: GAGVSQSPSNKVTEKGKDVELRCDPISGHTALYWYRQSLGQGLEFLIYFQGNSAPDKSGLPSDRFSAERTGGSVSTLTIQRTQQEDSAVYLCASSKGLTETQYFGPGTRLLVL.

The rearrangement uses TRBV27 and TRBJ1-5, with 10 bases lining up with TRBD1. V dropped 4 bases and J dropped 2; count of bases not matched to a gene: 5. The CDR3 has 16 amino acids. Germline loops: CDR1 MNHEY, CDR2 SMNVEV (reference sequence). CDR3 nucleotides: TGTGCCAGCAGTTCTCGACAGGGGGCCCGCAATCAGCCCCAGCATTTT. This codes for CASSSRQGARNQPQHF.

The gene calls are TRBV7-8 and TRBJ2-1; 7 positions match TRBD2. V trimming: 1 base; J trimming: 0 bases; junction bases outside the gene matches: 3. The CDR3 spans 16 residues. Germline V gene lookup returns CDR1 SGHVS and CDR2 FQNEAQ. CDR3 loop: CASSLVGGSSYNEQFF. CDR3 sequence (DNA): TGTGCCAGCAGCTTAGTTGGCGGGAGCTCCTACAATGAGCAGTTCTTC.

The chain uses TRBV5-6 and TRBJ1-4; 9 nucleotides agree with TRBD1. J lost 7 bases, V lost 4 bases, and 11 bases had no gene match. The germline V gene encodes CDR1 SGHDT and CDR2 YYEEEE. CDR3 size: 16 residues. The CDR3 is CASSPGRTTGGEKLFF. The CDR3 DNA is TGTGCCAGCAGCCCGGGGCGAACGACAGGGGGTGAAAAACTGTTTTTT.